This T cell receptor (beta chain) was recorded in a study of blood T cell repertoires in COVID-19. As for the study in general: From T cells, B-cell-depleted T cells, or PBMCs came the material, which was cDNA or gDNA.

Data came from immunoSEQ multiplex PCR; TCRdb stores just in-frame clones and leaves some out. The data hold about 310,000 clones, with nearly 90% observed a single time. In germline, CDR1 is SGHNT, CDR2 YYREEE (reference sequence). Trimming took 5 bases from V and 4 from J, leaving 18 bases between them. The CDR3 sequence is 15 residues long. The receptor comes from a woman in her thirties or forties with COVID-19, enrolled during active disease. The chain uses TRBV5-4 and TRBJ1-1, with a weak D call TRBD1 (6 bases). The sequencing sample was made of peripheral blood. CDR3 amino acids: CASSHPGGRGTEAFF. The CDR3 DNA reads as TGTGCCAGCAGTCACCCGGGTGGCAGGGGCACTGAAGCTTTCTTT.